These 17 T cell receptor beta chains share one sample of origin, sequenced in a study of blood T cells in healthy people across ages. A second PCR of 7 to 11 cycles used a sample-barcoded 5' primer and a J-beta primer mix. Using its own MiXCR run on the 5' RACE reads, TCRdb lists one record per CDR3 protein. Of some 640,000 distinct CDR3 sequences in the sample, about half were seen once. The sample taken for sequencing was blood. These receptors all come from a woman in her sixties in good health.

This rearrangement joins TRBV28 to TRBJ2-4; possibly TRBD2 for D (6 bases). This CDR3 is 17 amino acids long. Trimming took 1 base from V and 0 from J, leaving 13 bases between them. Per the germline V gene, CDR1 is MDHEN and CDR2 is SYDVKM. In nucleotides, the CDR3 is TGTGCCAGCAGTTTATCTGGCGGGGTCCTAGCCAAAAACATTCAGTACTTC. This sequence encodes CASSLSGGVLAKNIQYF.

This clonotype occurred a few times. CDR3 in DNA: TGTGCCAGCAGCTTAACGGGGGGTAGTGAGCAGTTCTTC. It codes for CASSLTGGSEQFF. The gene calls are TRBV7-3 and TRBJ2-1, with D perhaps matching TRBD2 (6 bases). The CDR3 totals 13 residues. Per germline, CDR1 SGHTA and CDR2 FQGTGA. The ends were cut back, 0 bases at V and 9 bases at J, with 9 bases in the middle. The full variable domain, its missing parts supplied by reference TRBV7-3 and TRBJ2-1, is GAGVSQTPSNKVTEKGKYVELRCDPISGHTALYWYRQSLGQGPEFLIYFQGTGAADDSGLPNDRFFAVRPEGSVSTLKIQRTERGDSAVYLCASSLTGGSEQFFGPGTRLTVL.

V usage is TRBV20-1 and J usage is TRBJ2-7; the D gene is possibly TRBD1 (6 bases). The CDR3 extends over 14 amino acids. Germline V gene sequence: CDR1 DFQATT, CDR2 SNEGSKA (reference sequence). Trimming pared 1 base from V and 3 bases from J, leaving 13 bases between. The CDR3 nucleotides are TGCAGTGCTAGAGGCCCCCTAGGGGGCTACGAGCAGTACTTC. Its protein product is CSARGPLGGYEQYF.

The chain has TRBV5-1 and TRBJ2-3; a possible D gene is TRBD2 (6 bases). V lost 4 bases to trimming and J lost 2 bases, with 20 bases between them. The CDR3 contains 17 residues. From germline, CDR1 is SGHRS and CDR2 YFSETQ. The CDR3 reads CASSPSRGSGNTDTQYF. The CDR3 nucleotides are TGCGCCAGCAGCCCTTCTCGCGGTAGCGGAAACACAGATACGCAGTATTTT.

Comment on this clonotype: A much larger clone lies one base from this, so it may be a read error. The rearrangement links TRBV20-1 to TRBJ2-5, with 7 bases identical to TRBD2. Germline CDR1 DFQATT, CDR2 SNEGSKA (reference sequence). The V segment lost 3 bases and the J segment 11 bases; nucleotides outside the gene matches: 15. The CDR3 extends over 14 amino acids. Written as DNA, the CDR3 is TGCAGTGCTAGTTCGCGGGAGAGGCGCAATGAGCAGTACTTC. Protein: CSASSRERRNEQYF.

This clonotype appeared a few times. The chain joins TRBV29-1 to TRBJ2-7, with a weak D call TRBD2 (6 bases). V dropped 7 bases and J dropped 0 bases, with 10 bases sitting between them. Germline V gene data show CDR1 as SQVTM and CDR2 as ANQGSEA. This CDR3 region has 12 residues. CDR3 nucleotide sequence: TGCAGCGGCCTCGGGAGCTCCTACGAGCAGTACTTC. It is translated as CSGLGSSYEQYF.

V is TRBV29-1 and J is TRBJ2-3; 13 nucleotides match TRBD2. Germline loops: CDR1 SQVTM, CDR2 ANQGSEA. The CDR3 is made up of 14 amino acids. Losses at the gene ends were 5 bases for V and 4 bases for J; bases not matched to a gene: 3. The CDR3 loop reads CSVQLAGGADTQYF. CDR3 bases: TGCAGCGTTCAACTAGCGGGAGGGGCAGATACGCAGTATTTT.

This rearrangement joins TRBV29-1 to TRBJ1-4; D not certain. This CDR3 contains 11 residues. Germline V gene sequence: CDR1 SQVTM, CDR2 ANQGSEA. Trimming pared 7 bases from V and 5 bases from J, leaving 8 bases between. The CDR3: CSAPKNEKLFF. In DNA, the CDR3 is TGCAGCGCCCCAAAAAATGAAAAACTGTTTTTT. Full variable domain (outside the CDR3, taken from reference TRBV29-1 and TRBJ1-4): SAVISQKPSRDICQRGTSLTIQCQVDSQVTMMFWYRQQPGQSLTLIATANQGSEATYESGFVIDKFPISRPNLTFSTLTVSNMSPEDSSIYLCSAPKNEKLFFGSGTQLSVL.

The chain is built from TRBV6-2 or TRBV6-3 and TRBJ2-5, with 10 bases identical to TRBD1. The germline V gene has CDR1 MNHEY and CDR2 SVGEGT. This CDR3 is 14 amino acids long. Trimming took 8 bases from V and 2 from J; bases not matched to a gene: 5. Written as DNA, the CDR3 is TGTGCCAGCCGGGACAGGGGCGATCAAGAGACCCAGTACTTC. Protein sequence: CASRDRGDQETQYF.

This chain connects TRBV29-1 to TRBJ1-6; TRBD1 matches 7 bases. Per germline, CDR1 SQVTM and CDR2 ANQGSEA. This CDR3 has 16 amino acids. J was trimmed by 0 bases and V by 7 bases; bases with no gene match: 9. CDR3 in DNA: TGCAGCGACTCCTACAGGGACAGCTCCTATAATTCACCCCTCCACTTT. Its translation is CSDSYRDSSYNSPLHF.

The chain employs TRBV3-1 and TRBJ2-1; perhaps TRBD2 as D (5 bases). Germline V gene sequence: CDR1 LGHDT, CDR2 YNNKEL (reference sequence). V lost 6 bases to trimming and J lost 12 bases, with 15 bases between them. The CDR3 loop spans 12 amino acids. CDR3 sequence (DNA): TGTGCCAGCAGTCCTGGGGAGTTCAGGCAGTTCTTC. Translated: CASSPGEFRQFF.

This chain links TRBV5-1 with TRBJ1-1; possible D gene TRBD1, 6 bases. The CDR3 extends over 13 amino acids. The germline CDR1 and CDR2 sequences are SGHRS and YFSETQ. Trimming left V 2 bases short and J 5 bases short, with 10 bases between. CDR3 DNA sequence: TGCGCCAGCAGCTTTAACAGGGATACTGAAGCTTTCTTT. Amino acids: CASSFNRDTEAFF.

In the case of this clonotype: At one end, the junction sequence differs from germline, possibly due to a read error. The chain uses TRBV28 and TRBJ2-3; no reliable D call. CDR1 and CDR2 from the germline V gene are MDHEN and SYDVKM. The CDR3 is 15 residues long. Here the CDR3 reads CTSSLRRRDADTQYF. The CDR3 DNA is TGTACCAGCAGTTTACGGAGAAGAGATGCAGATACGCAGTATTTT.

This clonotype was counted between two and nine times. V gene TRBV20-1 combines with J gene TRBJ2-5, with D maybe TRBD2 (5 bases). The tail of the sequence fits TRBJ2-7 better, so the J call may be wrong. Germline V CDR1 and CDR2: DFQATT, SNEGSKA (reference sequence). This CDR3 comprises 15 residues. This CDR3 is CSARDPRGQAYEQYF. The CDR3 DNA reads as TGCAGTGCTAGAGATCCTCGGGGTCAGGCCTACGAGCAGTACTTC.

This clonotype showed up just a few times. CDR3 nucleotides: TGCAGCGTTTTATGGGGCAGCTTAAACACGGCAGCTAATGAAAAACTGTTTTTT. Protein sequence: CSVLWGSLNTAANEKLFF. The J gene is TRBJ1-4, the V gene TRBV29-1; D possibly corresponds to TRBD1 (5 bases). The CDR3 contains 18 residues. Per the germline V gene, CDR1 is SQVTM and CDR2 is ANQGSEA. V was trimmed by 5 bases and J by 3 bases, leaving 25 bases between them.

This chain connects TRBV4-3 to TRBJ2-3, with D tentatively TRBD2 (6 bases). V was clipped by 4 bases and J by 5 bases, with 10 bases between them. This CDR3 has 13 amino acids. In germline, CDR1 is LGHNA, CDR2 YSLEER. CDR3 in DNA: TGCGCCAGCAGCCGAGGAGGGAAAGATACGCAGTATTTT. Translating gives CASSRGGKDTQYF.

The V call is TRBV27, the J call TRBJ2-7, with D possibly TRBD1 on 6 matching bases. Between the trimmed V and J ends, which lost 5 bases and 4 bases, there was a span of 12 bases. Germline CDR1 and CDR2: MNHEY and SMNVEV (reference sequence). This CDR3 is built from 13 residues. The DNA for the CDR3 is TGTGCCAGCAGTACTGAACAGGGTTACGAGCAGTACTTC. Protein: CASSTEQGYEQYF.